These 9 T cell receptor beta chains were sequenced from one sample in a study of blood T cell repertoires in COVID-19. Libraries were prepared by immunoSEQ multiplex PCR; TCRdb keeps only in-frame clonotypes and omits some of them. The sample includes 250,000 to 350,000 clones, around 85% seen only once; the top ten take 6%. Sequencing input: PBMCs or T cells enriched from blood (not recorded which). The receptors stem from a woman aged 40 to 50 who had recovered from COVID-19.

The gene calls are TRBV5-1 and TRBJ2-7; D may be TRBD1 (6 bases). The CDR3 covers 15 residues. V was cut by 4 bases and J by 1 base, with 15 bases left in between. CDR1 and CDR2 from the germline V gene are SGHRS and YFSETQ. The CDR3 loop is CASSPDPTGSYEQYF. CDR3 DNA sequence: TGCGCCAGCAGCCCGGACCCGACAGGTTCCTACGAGCAGTACTTC.

This chain links TRBV2 with TRBJ2-7; 9 bases align to TRBD1. V shed 7 bases and J 1 base; nucleotides not matched to a gene: 5. Germline V CDR1 and CDR2: SNHLY, FYNNEI. This CDR3 contains 14 residues. The CDR3 DNA follows: TGTGCCAGCAAAACCGGGACAGGGTCCTACGAGCAGTACTTC. Translating gives CASKTGTGSYEQYF.

The V gene is TRBV24-1, the J gene TRBJ2-7, with 8 positions matching TRBD1. Per the germline V gene, CDR1 is KGHDR and CDR2 is SFDVKD. CDR3 length equals 13 residues. Losses at the gene ends were 7 bases for V and 9 bases for J; bases not matched to a gene: 10. CDR3 nucleotides: TGTGCCACCAGCGCTCGGACAGGGTGGGGGCAGTACTTC. It codes for CATSARTGWGQYF.

V is TRBV19 and J is TRBJ1-3; 7 bases map to TRBD1. Germline V gene data show CDR1 as LNHDA and CDR2 as SQIVND (reference sequence). V lost 7 bases and J lost 0; bases outside the gene matches: 12. There are 17 residues in the CDR3. The CDR3 sequence: CASTFTRQGHSGNTIYF. CDR3 sequence (DNA): TGTGCCAGTACCTTCACCCGACAGGGCCACTCTGGAAACACCATATATTTT.

The chain has TRBV27 and TRBJ2-6; D perhaps matches TRBD2 (5 bases). The CDR3 loop spans 17 amino acids. Looked up from germline, CDR1 is MNHEY and CDR2 is SMNVEV (reference sequence). V lost 0 bases and J 4 bases, leaving 13 bases between the germline ends. CDR3 sequence reads: CASSLSRLTSGANVLTF. CDR3 nucleotides: TGTGCCAGCAGTTTATCGAGACTAACTTCGGGGGCCAACGTCCTGACTTTC.

This chain links TRBV12-3 or TRBV12-4 with TRBJ1-5, with 7 bases fitting TRBD1. There are 12 residues in the CDR3. The ends lost 7 bases at V and 6 bases at J; junction bases unmatched: 3. CDR3 sequence reads: CASTTGTQPQHF. For the CDR3, the DNA is TGTGCCAGCACGACAGGGACTCAGCCCCAGCATTTT.

The chain employs TRBV7-6 and TRBJ2-5; possible D gene TRBD2, 6 bases. The CDR3 contains 15 residues. CDR1 and CDR2 from the germline V gene are SGHVS and FNYEAQ. The V end lost 4 bases, the J end lost 1 base, and 13 bases lay between the germline ends. CDR3 sequence reads: CASSSRDSPQETQYF. DNA of the CDR3: TGTGCCAGCAGCTCAAGGGACTCCCCCCAAGAGACCCAGTACTTC. Based on the CDR3 plus reference TRBV7-6 and TRBJ2-5, the full variable domain is GAGVSQSPRYKVTKRGQDVALRCDPISGHVSLYWYRQALGQGPEFLTYFNYEAQQDKSGLPNDRFSAERPEGSISTLTIQRTEQRDSAMYRCASSSRDSPQETQYFGPGTRLLVL.

The CDR3 nucleotides read TGTGCCAGCAGTAAGGGGAAACCCCACGAGCAGTACTTC. Amino acid sequence: CASSKGKPHEQYF. This chain uses TRBV27 with TRBJ2-7; D perhaps matches TRBD1 (5 bases). The germline V gene encodes CDR1 MNHEY and CDR2 SMNVEV (reference sequence). The V and J ends lost 5 bases and 5 bases respectively, with 13 bases between them. The CDR3 contains 13 residues.

This chain joins TRBV6-4 and TRBJ1-3; D perhaps matches TRBD1 (6 bases). Looked up from germline, CDR1 is MRHNA and CDR2 is SNTAGT. The CDR3 has 15 amino acids. Trimming removed 4 bases at V and 0 bases at J, with 10 bases between. The CDR3 sequence: CASSGGGHSGNTIYF. Here the CDR3 DNA reads TGTGCCAGCAGTGGCGGGGGACACTCTGGAAACACCATATATTTT.